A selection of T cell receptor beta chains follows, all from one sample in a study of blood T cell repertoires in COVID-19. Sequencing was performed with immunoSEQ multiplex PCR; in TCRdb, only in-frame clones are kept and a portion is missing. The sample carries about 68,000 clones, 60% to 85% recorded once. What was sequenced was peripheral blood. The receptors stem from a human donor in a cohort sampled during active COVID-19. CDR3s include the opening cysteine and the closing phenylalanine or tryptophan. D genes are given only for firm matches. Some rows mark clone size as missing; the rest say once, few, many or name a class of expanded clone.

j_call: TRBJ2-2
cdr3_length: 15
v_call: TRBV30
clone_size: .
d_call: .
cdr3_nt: TGTGCCTGGAGTTGGGCAGGACTGAACACCGGGGAGCTGTTTTTT
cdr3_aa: CAWSWAGLNTGELFF

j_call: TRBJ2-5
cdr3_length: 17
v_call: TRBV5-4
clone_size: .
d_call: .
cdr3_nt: TGTGCCAGCAGCTTGTCGGCCGGGACATCCCCTCGGGAGACCCAGTACTTC
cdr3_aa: CASSLSAGTSPRETQYF

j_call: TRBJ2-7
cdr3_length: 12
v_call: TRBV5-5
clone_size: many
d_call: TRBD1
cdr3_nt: TGTGCCAGCAGACTTACAGGGGACGAGCAGTACTTC
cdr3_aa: CASRLTGDEQYF

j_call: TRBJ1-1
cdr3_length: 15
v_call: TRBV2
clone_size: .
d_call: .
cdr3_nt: TGTGCCAGCAGTGAAGCCGAACCCCCCCGAGCTGAAGCTTTCTTT
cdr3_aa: CASSEAEPPRAEAFF

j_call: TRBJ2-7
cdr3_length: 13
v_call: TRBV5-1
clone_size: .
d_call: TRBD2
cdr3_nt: TGCGCCAGCAGCTTGGCAGGACTAGACGAGCAGTACTTC
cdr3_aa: CASSLAGLDEQYF

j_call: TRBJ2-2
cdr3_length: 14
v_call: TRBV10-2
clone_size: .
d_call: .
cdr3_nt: TGCGCCAGCAGCTACGACACGCACACCGGGGAGCTGTTTTTT
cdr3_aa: CASSYDTHTGELFF

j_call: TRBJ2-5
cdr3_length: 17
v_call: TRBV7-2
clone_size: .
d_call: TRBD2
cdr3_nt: TGTGCCAGCAGCGTCACTAGCGGGGGATGGTACCAAGAGACCCAGTACTTC
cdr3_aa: CASSVTSGGWYQETQYF

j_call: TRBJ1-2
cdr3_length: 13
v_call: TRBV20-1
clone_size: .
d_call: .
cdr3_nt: TGCAGTGCTAGTGAGCGACAGCTTACCGGTCTTTCTTTC
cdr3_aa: CSASERQLTGLSF

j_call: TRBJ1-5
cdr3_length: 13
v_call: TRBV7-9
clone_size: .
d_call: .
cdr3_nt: TGTGCCAGCAGCCCTCAGGGTAATCAGCCCCAGCATTTT
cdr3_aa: CASSPQGNQPQHF

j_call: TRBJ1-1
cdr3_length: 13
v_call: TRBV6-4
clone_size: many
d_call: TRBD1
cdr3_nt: TGTGCCAGCAGTGAGGCCAGGGGGACTGAAGCTTTCTTT
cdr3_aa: CASSEARGTEAFF

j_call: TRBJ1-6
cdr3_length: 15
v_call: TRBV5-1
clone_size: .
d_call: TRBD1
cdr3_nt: TGCGCCAGCAGCTTGCGAACAGGGGGCGATTCACCCCTCCACTTT
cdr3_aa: CASSLRTGGDSPLHF

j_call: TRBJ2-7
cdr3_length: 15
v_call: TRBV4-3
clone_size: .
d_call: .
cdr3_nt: TGCGCCAGCAGCCAAGGCTCCCAGGGAGGAGGAGAGCAGTACTTC
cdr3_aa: CASSQGSQGGGEQYF

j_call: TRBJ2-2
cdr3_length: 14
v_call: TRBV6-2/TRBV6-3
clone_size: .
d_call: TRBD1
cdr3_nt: TGTGCCAGCAGTAAGAACAGGGGCACCGGGGAGCTGTTTTTT
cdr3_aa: CASSKNRGTGELFF

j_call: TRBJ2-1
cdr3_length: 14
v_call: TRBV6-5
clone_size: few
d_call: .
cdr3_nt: TGTGCCAGCAGGGAGGGGGGGAGTTCGGATGAGCAGTTCTTC
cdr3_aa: CASREGGSSDEQFF

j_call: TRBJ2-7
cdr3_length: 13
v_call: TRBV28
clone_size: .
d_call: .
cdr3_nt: TGTGCCAGCAGTTTCGACACCACCTACGAGCAGTACTTC
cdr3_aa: CASSFDTTYEQYF

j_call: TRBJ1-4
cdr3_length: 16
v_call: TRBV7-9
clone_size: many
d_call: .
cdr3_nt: TGTGCCAGCAGCCCTCCTCAGCGGGGAGAGGGCGAAAAACTGTTTTTT
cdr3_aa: CASSPPQRGEGEKLFF